This is a list of T cell receptor beta chains from one sample in a study of blood T cell repertoires in COVID-19. Libraries were prepared by immunoSEQ multiplex PCR; TCRdb keeps only in-frame clonotypes and omits some of them. The sample includes fewer than 400,000 clones, under 90% of them seen just once. The sequenced sample consisted of peripheral blood. These receptors were taken from a woman aged 25 to 45 with COVID-19, enrolled during active disease. Both conserved end residues are part of each CDR3. A D gene is named only where the DNA matches it firmly. The size field is filled for only some rows; it gives once, few, many or a size class.

V: TRBV19
J: TRBJ1-4
D: -
size: -
CDR3: CASSSNYRRNNEKLFF
DNA: TGTGCCAGTAGCAGTAATTACAGGAGAAATAATGAAAAACTGTTTTTT

V: TRBV19
J: TRBJ1-5
D: -
size: -
CDR3: CASSWGVNQPQHF
DNA: TGTGCCAGTAGTTGGGGGGTTAATCAGCCCCAGCATTTT

V: TRBV29-1
J: TRBJ2-1
D: -
size: -
CDR3: CSVVTSNEQFF
DNA: TGCAGCGTTGTTACTAGCAATGAGCAGTTCTTC

V: TRBV5-4
J: TRBJ2-3
D: TRBD2
size: -
CDR3: CASSWGTSGWEADTQYF
DNA: TGTGCCAGCAGCTGGGGGACTAGCGGGTGGGAGGCAGATACGCAGTATTTT

V: TRBV5-4
J: TRBJ1-1
D: TRBD1
size: -
CDR3: CASSLAQGARTEAFF
DNA: TGTGCCAGCAGCTTGGCTCAGGGGGCGCGGACTGAAGCTTTCTTT

V: TRBV11-2
J: TRBJ1-2
D: TRBD1
size: once
CDR3: CASSIDRDYGYTF
DNA: TGTGCCAGCAGCATTGACAGGGACTATGGCTACACCTTC

V: TRBV19
J: TRBJ1-1
D: TRBD1
size: -
CDR3: CASSQGVNTEAFF
DNA: TGTGCCAGTAGCCAGGGGGTGAACACTGAAGCTTTCTTT

V: TRBV27
J: TRBJ1-6
D: TRBD1
size: few
CDR3: CASSLWGQGLSPLHF
DNA: TGTGCCAGCAGTTTGTGGGGACAGGGCCTTTCACCCCTCCACTTT

V: TRBV7-2
J: TRBJ2-3
D: TRBD2
size: -
CDR3: CASSWRLAGATDTQYF
DNA: TGTGCCAGCAGCTGGCGCCTAGCGGGCGCCACAGATACGCAGTATTTT

V: TRBV27
J: TRBJ1-1
D: TRBD1
size: -
CDR3: CASRGQGGTEAFF
DNA: TGTGCCAGCCGTGGACAGGGTGGGACTGAAGCTTTCTTT

V: TRBV11-3
J: TRBJ2-5
D: TRBD1
size: -
CDR3: CASSRGQVGETQYF
DNA: TGTGCCAGCAGCCGGGGACAGGTTGGAGAGACCCAGTACTTC

V: TRBV30
J: TRBJ1-2
D: -
size: -
CDR3: CAGGRINYGYTF
DNA: TGTGCCGGAGGACGGATTAACTATGGCTACACCTTC

V: TRBV5-1
J: TRBJ2-5
D: TRBD2
size: -
CDR3: CASSLGIAGGPGETQYF
DNA: TGCGCCAGCAGCTTGGGTATAGCGGGAGGGCCAGGGGAGACCCAGTACTTC

V: TRBV30
J: TRBJ2-6
D: -
size: -
CDR3: CAWSVLRTLSSGANVLTF
DNA: TGTGCCTGGAGTGTACTAAGGACACTCAGCTCTGGGGCCAACGTCCTGACTTTC

V: TRBV19
J: TRBJ2-1
D: -
size: -
CDR3: CASSISAQRIYNEQFF
DNA: TGTGCCAGTAGTATTTCGGCGCAGCGGATTTACAATGAGCAGTTCTTC

V: TRBV29-1
J: TRBJ1-2
D: -
size: -
CDR3: CSVEDEENYGYTF
DNA: TGCAGCGTTGAAGATGAGGAGAACTATGGCTACACCTTC

V: TRBV19
J: TRBJ2-5
D: TRBD2
size: -
CDR3: CASSLAGGPRETQYF
DNA: TGTGCCAGTAGTCTAGCGGGAGGGCCGAGAGAGACCCAGTACTTC